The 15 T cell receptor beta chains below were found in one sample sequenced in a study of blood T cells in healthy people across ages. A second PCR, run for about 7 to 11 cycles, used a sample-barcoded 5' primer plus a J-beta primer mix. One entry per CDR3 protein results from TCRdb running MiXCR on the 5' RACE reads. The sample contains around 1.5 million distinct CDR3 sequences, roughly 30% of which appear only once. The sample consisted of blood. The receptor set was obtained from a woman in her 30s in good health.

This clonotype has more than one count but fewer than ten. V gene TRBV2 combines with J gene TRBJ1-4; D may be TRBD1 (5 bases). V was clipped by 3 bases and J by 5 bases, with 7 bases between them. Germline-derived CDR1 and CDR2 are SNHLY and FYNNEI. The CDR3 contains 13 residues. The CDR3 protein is CASSDRVNEKLFF. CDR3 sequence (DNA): TGTGCCAGCAGTGACAGGGTAAATGAAAAACTGTTTTTT. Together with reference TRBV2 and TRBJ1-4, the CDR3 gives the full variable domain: EPEVTQTPSHQVTQMGQEVILRCVPISNHLYFYWYRQILGQKVEFLVSFYNNEISEKSEIFDDQFSVERPDGSNFTLKIRSTKLEDSAMYFCASSDRVNEKLFFGSGTQLSVL.

The CDR3, as DNA: TGTGCCACCAGTGATCACGGGACAGTCAATCAGCCCCAGCATTTT. This translates into CATSDHGTVNQPQHF. V usage is TRBV24-1 and J usage is TRBJ1-5; the match to TRBD1 covers 7 bases. The germline V gene encodes CDR1 KGHDR and CDR2 SFDVKD. The CDR3 has 15 residues. Trimming at V came to 3 bases and at J to 3 bases, leaving 4 bases not matched to a gene.

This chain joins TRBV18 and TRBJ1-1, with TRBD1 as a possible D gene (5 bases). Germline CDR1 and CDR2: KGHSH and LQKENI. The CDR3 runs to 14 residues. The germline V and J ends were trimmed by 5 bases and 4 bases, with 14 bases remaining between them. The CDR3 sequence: CASSSTRDATEAFF. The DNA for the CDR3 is TGTGCCAGCTCATCCACCCGGGACGCCACTGAAGCTTTCTTT.

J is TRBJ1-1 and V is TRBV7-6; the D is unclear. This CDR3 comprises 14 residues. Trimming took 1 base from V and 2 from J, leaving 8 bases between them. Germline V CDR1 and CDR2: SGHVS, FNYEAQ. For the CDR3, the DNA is TGTGCCAGCAGCTTAGGGCCAGACAACACTGAAGCTTTCTTT. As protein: CASSLGPDNTEAFF.

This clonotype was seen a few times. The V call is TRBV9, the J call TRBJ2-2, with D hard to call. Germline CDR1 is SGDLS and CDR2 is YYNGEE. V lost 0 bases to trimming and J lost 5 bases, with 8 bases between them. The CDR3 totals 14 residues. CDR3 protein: CASSVALATGELFF. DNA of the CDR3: TGTGCCAGCAGCGTAGCCTTAGCAACCGGGGAGCTGTTTTTT.

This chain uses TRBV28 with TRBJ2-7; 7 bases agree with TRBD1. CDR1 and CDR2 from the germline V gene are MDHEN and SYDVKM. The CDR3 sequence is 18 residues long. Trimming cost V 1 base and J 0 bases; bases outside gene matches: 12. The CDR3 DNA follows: TGTGCCAGCAGTTTATCGACAGGGAAGGCTCTGTTCTCCTACGAGCAGTACTTC. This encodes CASSLSTGKALFSYEQYF.

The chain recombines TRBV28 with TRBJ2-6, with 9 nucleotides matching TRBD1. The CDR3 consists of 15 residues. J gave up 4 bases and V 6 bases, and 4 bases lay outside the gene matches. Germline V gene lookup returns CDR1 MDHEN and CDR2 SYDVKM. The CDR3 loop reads CASRGTGRGANVLTF. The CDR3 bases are TGTGCCAGCAGGGGGACAGGGAGGGGGGCCAACGTCCTGACTTTC. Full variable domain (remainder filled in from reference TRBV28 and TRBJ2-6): DVKVTQSSRYLVKRTGEKVFLECVQDMDHENMFWYRQDPGLGLRLIYFSYDVKMKEKGDIPEGYSVSREKKERFSLILESASTNQTSMYLCASRGTGRGANVLTFGAGSRLTVL.

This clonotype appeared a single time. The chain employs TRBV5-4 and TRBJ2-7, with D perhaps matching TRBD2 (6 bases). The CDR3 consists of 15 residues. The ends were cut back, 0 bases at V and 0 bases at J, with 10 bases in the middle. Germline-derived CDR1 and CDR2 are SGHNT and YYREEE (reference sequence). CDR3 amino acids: CASSLGGGDSYEQYF. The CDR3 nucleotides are TGTGCCAGCAGCTTGGGTGGCGGGGACTCCTACGAGCAGTACTTC.

The CDR3 spells CASTQGTYNEQFF. CDR3 sequence (DNA): TGTGCCAGCACTCAAGGCACCTACAATGAGCAGTTCTTC. The V and J genes are TRBV2 and TRBJ2-1; no definite D call. Germline CDR1 and CDR2: SNHLY and FYNNEI. The V end was cut by 7 bases, the J end by 2 bases, with 9 bases between. There are 13 residues in the CDR3.

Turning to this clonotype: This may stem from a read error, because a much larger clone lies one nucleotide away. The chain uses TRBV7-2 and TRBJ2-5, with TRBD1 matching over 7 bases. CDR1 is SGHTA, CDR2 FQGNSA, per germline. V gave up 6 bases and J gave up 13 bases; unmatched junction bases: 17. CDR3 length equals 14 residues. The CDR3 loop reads CASRGQIGSYERYF. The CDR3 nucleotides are TGTGCCAGCAGGGGACAGATTGGGTCCTACGAGCGGTACTTC.

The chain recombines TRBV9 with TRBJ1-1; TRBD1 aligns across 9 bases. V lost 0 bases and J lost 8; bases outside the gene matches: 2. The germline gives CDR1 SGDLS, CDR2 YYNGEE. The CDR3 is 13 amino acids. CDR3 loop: CASSVGDRVEAFF. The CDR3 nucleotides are TGTGCCAGCAGCGTAGGGGACAGGGTGGAAGCTTTCTTT.

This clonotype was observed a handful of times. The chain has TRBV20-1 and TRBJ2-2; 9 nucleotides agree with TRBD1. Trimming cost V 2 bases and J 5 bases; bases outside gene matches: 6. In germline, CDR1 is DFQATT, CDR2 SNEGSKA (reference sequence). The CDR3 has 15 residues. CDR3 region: CSARHLGQGTGELFF. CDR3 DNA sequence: TGCAGTGCTAGACATTTAGGACAGGGGACCGGGGAGCTGTTTTTT.

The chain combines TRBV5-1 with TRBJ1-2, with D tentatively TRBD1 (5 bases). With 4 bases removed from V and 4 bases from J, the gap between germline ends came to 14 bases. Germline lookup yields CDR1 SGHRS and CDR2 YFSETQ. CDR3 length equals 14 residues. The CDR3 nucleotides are TGCGCCAGCAGCCCGGGGCTTGGAGGCTATGGCTACACCTTC. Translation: CASSPGLGGYGYTF.

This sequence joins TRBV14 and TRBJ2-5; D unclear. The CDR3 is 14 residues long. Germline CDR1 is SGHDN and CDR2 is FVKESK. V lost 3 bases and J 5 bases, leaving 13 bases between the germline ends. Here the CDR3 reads CASSHLGARETQYF. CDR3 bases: TGTGCCAGCAGCCATTTAGGTGCTCGGGAGACCCAGTACTTC.

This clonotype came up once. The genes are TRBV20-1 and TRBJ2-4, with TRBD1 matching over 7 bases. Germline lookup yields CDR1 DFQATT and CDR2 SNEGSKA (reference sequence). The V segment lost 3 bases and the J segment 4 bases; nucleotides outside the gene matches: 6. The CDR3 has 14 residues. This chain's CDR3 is CSASADRVKNIQYF. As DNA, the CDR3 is TGCAGTGCTAGTGCAGACAGGGTTAAAAACATTCAGTACTTC.